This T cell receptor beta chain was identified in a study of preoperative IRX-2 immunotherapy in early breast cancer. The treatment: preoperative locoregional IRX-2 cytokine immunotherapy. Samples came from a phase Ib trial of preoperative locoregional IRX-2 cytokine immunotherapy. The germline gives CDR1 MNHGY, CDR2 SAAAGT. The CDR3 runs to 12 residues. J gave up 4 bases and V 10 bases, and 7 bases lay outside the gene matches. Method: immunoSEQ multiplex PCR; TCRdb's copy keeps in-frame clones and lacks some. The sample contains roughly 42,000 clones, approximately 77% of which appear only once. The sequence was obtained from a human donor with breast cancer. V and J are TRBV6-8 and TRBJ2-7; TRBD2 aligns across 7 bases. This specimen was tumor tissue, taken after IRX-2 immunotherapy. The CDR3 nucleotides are TGTGCCACGGCCGGTAGCGGGTACGAGCAGTACTTC. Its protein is CATAGSGYEQYF.